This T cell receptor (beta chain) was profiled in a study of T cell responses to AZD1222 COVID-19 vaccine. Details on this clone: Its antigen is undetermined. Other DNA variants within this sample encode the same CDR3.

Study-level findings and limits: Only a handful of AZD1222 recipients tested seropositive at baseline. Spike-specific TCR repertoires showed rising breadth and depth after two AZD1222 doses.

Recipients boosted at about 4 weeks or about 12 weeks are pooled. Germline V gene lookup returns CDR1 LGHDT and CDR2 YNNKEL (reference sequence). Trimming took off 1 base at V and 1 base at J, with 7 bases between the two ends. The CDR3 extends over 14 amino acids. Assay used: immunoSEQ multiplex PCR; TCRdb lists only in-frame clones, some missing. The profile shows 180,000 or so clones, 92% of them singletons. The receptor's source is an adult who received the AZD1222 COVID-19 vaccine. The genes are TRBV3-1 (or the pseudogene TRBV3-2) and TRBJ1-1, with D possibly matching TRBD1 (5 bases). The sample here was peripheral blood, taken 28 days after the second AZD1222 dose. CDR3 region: CASSQVGGNTEAFF. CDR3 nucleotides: TGTGCCAGCAGCCAAGTGGGGGGGAACACTGAAGCTTTCTTT.